The clone carrying this T cell receptor beta chain was detected many times. The entry originates in a study of response to subunit inactivated influenza vaccine. The germline V gene has CDR1 SNHLY and CDR2 FYNNEI. Losses at the gene ends were 6 bases for V and 4 bases for J; bases not matched to a gene: 2. The CDR3 covers 15 residues. TCRdb used MiXCR to reprocess the RT-PCR reads, holding one entry per CDR3 protein. The repertoire has 150,000 to 200,000 distinct CDR3 sequences, about 12% of them found once; the top ten carry 25% to 35%. This sample also appeared in a second study, on T cells expressing NK-cell markers. That investigation notes: Making the TCR beta cDNA relied on 5'RACE template switching with UMIs. An anti-gamma-delta TCR antibody confined sorting to alpha-beta TCR T cells across several of the experiments. For a few donors, these clonotypes were likewise the leading ones in the CD3+CD56-NKG2C+ fraction.

The J gene is TRBJ2-1, the V gene TRBV2, with 14 bases identical to TRBD2. This sample comprised CD8+ T cells sorted from PBMCs, obtained roughly 12 days after vaccination. This clonotype was obtained from a man aged 45-60 years who received an inactivated influenza vaccine. For the CDR3, the DNA is TGTGCCAGCAGAGGGACTAGCGGGAGTTACAATGAGCAGTTCTTC. This sequence encodes CASRGTSGSYNEQFF.